This T cell receptor (beta chain) was captured by sequencing in a study of identical twins. TCRdb reanalysed the 5' RACE reads using MiXCR and keeps one entry per CDR3 protein. Counted here are 400,000 to 650,000 distinct CDR3 sequences, about 20% occurring once; the ten biggest clones make up around 0.91%. CDR3 length equals 11 residues. V was trimmed by 3 bases and J by 2 bases, leaving 4 bases between them. Germline V gives CDR1 DFQATT, CDR2 SNEGSKA (reference sequence). The sample was also linked to a second study, of T cells expressing NK-cell markers.

This clonotype was sampled from a woman between 18 and 30 years old in good health. Sequencing was done on a sample of CD4+ T cells sorted from blood. The chain carries TRBV20-1 and TRBJ2-5; the D is unclear. Here the CDR3 DNA reads TGCAGTGCTAGCCGACAAGAGACCCAGTACTTC. Translating it yields CSASRQETQYF.